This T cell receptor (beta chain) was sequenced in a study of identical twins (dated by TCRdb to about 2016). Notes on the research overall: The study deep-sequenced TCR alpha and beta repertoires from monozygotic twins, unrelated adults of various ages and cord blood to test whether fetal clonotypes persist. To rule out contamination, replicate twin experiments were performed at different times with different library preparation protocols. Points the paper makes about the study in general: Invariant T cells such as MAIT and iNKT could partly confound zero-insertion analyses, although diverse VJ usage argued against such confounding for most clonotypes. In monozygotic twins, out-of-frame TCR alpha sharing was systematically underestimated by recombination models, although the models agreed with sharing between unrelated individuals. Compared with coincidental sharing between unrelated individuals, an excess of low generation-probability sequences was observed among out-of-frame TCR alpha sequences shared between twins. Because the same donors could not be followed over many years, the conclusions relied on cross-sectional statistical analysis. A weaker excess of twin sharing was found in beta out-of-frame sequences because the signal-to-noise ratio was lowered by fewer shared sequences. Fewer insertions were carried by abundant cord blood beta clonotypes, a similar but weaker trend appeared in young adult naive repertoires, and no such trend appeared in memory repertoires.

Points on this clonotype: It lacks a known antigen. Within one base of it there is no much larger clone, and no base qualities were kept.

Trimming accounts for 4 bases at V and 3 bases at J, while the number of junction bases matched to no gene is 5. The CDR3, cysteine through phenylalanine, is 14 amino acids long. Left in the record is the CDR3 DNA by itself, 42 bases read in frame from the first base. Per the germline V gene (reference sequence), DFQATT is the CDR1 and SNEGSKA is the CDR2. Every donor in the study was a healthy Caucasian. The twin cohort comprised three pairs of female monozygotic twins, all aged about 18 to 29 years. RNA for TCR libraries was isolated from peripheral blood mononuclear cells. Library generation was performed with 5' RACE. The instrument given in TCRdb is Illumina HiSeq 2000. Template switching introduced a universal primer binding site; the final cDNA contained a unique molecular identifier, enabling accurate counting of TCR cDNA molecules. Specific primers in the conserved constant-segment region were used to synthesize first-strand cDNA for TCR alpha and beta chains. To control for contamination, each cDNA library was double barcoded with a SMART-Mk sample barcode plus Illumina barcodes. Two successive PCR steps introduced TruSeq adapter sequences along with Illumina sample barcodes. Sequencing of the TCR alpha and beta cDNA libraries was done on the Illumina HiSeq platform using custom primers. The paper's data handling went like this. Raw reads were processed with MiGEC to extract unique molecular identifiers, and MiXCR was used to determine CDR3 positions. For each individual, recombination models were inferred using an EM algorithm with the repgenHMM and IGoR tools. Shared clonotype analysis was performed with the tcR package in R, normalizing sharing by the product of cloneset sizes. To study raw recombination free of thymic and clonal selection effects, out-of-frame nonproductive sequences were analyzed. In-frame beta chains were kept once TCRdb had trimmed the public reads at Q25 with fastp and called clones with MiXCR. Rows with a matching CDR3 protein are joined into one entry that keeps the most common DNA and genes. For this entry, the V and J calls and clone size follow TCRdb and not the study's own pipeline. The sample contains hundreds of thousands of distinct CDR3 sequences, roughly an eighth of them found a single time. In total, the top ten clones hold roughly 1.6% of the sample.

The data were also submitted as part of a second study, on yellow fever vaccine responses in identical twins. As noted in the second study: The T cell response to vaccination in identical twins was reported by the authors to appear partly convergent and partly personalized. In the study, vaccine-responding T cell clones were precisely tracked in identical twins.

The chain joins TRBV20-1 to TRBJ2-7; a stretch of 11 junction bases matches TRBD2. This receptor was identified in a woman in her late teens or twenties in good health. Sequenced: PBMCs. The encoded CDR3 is CSATPTSGSYEQYF. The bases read TGCAGTGCTACCCCTACTAGCGGGAGCTACGAGCAGTACTTC.